Listed below are T cell receptor beta chains from one sample, sequenced in a study of blood T cell repertoires in COVID-19. Sequencing used immunoSEQ multiplex PCR; TCRdb keeps in-frame clones, though not all of them. This sample has 110,000 or so clones, with approximately 85% found just once. Sequencing was done on a sample of peripheral blood. The receptors stem from a woman between 55 and 75 years old with COVID-19, enrolled during active disease. The CDR3 runs from the conserved cysteine through the conserved F or W. D genes are given only for firm matches. Clone size is not always given. Where it is, it says once, few, many or a class for expanded clones.

TRBV25-1	-	TRBJ1-5	few	TGTGCCAGCACAGGACAGCCCGGAGAGCCCCAGCATTTT	CASTGQPGEPQHF
TRBV6-5	-	TRBJ1-2	-	TGTGCCAGCAGTTACTCGGATTCTGGGCACTATGGCTACACCTTC	CASSYSDSGHYGYTF
TRBV12-5	-	TRBJ1-3	-	TGTGCTAGTTGTAACTCTGGAAACACCATATATTTT	CASCNSGNTIYF
TRBV2	-	TRBJ2-3	-	TGTGCCAGCAGCTGGGAGGATACGCAGTATTTT	CASSWEDTQYF
TRBV11-2	-	TRBJ1-1	-	TGTGCCAGCAGCCCCCCGACGGGGGGCACTGAAGCTTTCTTT	CASSPPTGGTEAFF
TRBV6-5	-	TRBJ1-4	-	TGTGCCAGCAGTTACTCGTTCGGACTTACTAATGAAAAACTGTTTTTT	CASSYSFGLTNEKLFF
TRBV10-3	-	TRBJ1-2	-	TGTGCCATCAGTGCCCCCCAGGGTCGCTTCTATGGCTACACCTTC	CAISAPQGRFYGYTF
TRBV7-7	TRBD1	TRBJ2-2	once	TGTGCTAGCAGCCTGGACAGGGGGCACGGGGAGCTGTTTTTT	CASSLDRGHGELFF
TRBV7-9	-	TRBJ1-1	-	TGTGCCGCGCAGGGTAACACTGAAGCTTTCTTT	CAAQGNTEAFF
TRBV27	-	TRBJ1-5	once	TGTGCCAGCAGTTTATCGTGGGGGGGAGGTCAGCCCCAGCATTTT	CASSLSWGGGQPQHF
TRBV6-2/TRBV6-3	TRBD1	TRBJ1-5	-	TGTGCCAGCAGTCTCTTACGGACAGGCAAAAATCAGCCCCAGCATTTT	CASSLLRTGKNQPQHF
TRBV5-4	-	TRBJ2-1	-	TGTGCCAGCAGCTTACGGAGGGATAGCGGTGAGCAGTTCTTC	CASSLRRDSGEQFF
TRBV14	-	TRBJ2-3	-	TGTGCCAGCAGCGGCCGGGAACTCTTCGATACGCAGTATTTT	CASSGRELFDTQYF
TRBV14	-	TRBJ2-3	-	TGTGCCAGCAGCCGGGGGGGCACAGATACGCAGTATTTT	CASSRGGTDTQYF
TRBV12-3/TRBV12-4	-	TRBJ1-1	-	TGTGCCAGCAGAAGTACAGGGTACACTGAAGCTTTCTTT	CASRSTGYTEAFF
TRBV4-3	-	TRBJ1-2	-	TGCGCCAGCAGCCAAGACGGCCGCGAATGGAGCTATGGCTACACCTTC	CASSQDGREWSYGYTF
TRBV6-6	-	TRBJ2-3	-	TGTGCCAGCAGTTACTCGAAAGGGACAATTACAGATACGCAGTATTTT	CASSYSKGTITDTQYF
TRBV7-2	TRBD1	TRBJ1-1	-	TGTGCCAGCAGCTTATATTGGGACAGCACTGAAGCTTTCTTT	CASSLYWDSTEAFF
TRBV5-5	-	TRBJ1-6	-	TGTGCCAGCAGCTTGGAGGACCACAGGAATTATAATTCACCCCTCCACTTT	CASSLEDHRNYNSPLHF
TRBV5-4	-	TRBJ2-2	-	TGTGCCAGCAGCTTGGTCCTAGCCGACACCGGGGAGCTGTTTTTT	CASSLVLADTGELFF
TRBV14	-	TRBJ1-6	once	TGTGCCAGCAGCCAAGCTTCAGGGGCCAAGTATAATTCACCCCTCCACTTT	CASSQASGAKYNSPLHF
TRBV4-2	-	TRBJ1-1	-	TGTGCCAGCAGCCCAGATACAGGGTTGCGTACTGAAGCTTTCTTT	CASSPDTGLRTEAFF
TRBV25-1	TRBD2	TRBJ2-1	-	TGTGCCAGCAGTGAATCAAGCGGGGGGGCCAATGAGCAGTTCTTC	CASSESSGGANEQFF
TRBV5-1	TRBD1	TRBJ2-3	-	TGCGCCAGCAGCTTGCTCGACAGGGGCGAAGCGGATACGCAGTATTTT	CASSLLDRGEADTQYF
TRBV29-1	TRBD1	TRBJ1-1	-	TGCAGCGTTGAAGTCCAAGGACAGGGGTCTGCTTTCTTT	CSVEVQGQGSAFF
TRBV24-1	-	TRBJ2-4	-	TGTGCCACCAGTCCGGGGAACAAAAACATTCAGTACTTC	CATSPGNKNIQYF